The T cell receptor (beta chain) described here comes from a study of blood T cell repertoires in COVID-19. Background on the study: Sources were T cells, B-cell-depleted T cells, or PBMCs; the material itself was cDNA or gDNA.

V lost 3 bases to trimming and J lost 2 bases; unmatched junction nucleotides: 6. The CDR3 contains 15 residues. CDR1 is MNHEY, CDR2 SVGAGI, per germline. In regard to this clone: This sample includes further DNA sequences coding for the same CDR3.

The table came from immunoSEQ multiplex PCR; TCRdb's copy has only in-frame clones and leaves some out. The repertoire holds a few hundred thousand clones, about 89% seen once, with around 0.88% in the top ten. The chain employs TRBV6-5 and TRBJ2-7; 8 nucleotides match TRBD1. Sequenced input: peripheral blood. This TCR came from a man younger than 40 with acute or convalescent COVID-19. CDR3 DNA sequence: TGTGCCAGCAGTTATTCCGGGACAGGTCCCTACGAGCAGTACTTC. Protein: CASSYSGTGPYEQYF.